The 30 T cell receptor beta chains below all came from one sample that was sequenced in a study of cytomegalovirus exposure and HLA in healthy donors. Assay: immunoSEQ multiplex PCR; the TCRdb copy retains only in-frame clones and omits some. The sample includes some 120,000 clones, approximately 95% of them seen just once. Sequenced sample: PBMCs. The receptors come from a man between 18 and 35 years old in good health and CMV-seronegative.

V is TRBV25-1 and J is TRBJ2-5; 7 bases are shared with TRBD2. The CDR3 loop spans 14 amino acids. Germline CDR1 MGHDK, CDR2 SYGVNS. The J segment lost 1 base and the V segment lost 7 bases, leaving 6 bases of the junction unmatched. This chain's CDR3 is CASTLSGFQETQYF. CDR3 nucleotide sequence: TGTGCCAGCACCCTTAGCGGGTTCCAAGAGACCCAGTACTTC.

This CDR3 is CASSSPGQPQHF. As DNA, the CDR3 is TGTGCCAGCAGTAGCCCGGGGCAGCCCCAGCATTTT. This chain joins TRBV6-6 and TRBJ1-5; the D is unclear. V gave up 5 bases and J gave up 7 bases, with 9 bases separating them. Germline V CDR1 and CDR2: MNHNY, SVGAGI (reference sequence). The CDR3 spans 12 residues.

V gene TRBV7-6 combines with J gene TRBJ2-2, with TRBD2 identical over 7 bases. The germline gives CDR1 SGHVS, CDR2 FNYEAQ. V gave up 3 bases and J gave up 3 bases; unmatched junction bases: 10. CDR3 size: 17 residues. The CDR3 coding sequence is TGTGCCAGCAGCTTCGATCCGCTAGCGGAGTACACCGGGGAGCTGTTTTTT. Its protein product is CASSFDPLAEYTGELFF.

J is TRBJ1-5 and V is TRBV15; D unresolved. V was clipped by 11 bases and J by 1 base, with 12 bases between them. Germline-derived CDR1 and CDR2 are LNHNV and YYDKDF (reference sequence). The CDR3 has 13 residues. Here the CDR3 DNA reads TGTGCCGCACCCCTACAGAGCAATCAGCCCCAGCATTTT. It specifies CAAPLQSNQPQHF.

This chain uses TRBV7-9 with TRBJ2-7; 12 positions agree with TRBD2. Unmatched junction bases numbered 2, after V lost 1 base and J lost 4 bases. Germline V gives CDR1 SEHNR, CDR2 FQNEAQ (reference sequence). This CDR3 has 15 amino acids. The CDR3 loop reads CASSLGTSGTYEQYF. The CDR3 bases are TGTGCCAGCAGCTTAGGGACTAGCGGGACTTACGAGCAGTACTTC.

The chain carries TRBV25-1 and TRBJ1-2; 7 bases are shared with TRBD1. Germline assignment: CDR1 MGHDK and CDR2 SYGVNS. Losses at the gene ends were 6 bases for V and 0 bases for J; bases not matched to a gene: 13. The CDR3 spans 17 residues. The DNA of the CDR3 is TGTGCCAGCAGGGGAGTAACCGGGACAGAGACTAACTATGGCTACACCTTC. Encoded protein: CASRGVTGTETNYGYTF.

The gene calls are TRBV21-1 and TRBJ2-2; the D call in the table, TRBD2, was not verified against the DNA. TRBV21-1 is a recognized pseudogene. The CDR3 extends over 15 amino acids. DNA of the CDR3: TGTGCCAGCAGCAAGTGCGGGGCCTCCACCGGGGAGCTGTTTTTT. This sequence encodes CASSKCGASTGELFF.

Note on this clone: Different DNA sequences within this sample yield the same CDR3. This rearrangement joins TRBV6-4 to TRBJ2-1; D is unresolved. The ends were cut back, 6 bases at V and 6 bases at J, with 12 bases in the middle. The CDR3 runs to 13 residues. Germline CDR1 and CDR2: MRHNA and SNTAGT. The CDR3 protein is CASSQSEVNEQFF. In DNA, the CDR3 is TGTGCCAGCAGCCAGAGTGAGGTCAATGAGCAGTTCTTC.

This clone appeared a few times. The CDR3 DNA follows: TGTGCCAGCAGTGACTCGGGAGACTACGAGCAGTACTTC. Translating it yields CASSDSGDYEQYF. J is TRBJ2-7 and V is TRBV2; maybe TRBD2 (6 bases). CDR1 and CDR2 from the germline V gene are SNHLY and FYNNEI. The CDR3 loop spans 13 amino acids. The V end lost 3 bases, the J end lost 3 bases, and 9 bases lay between the germline ends.

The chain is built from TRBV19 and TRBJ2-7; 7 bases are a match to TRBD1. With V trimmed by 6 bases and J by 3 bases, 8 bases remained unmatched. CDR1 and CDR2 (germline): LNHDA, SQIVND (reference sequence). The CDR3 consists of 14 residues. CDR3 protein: CASRATGFDYEQYF. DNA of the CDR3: TGTGCCAGTAGGGCGACAGGGTTTGACTACGAGCAGTACTTC.

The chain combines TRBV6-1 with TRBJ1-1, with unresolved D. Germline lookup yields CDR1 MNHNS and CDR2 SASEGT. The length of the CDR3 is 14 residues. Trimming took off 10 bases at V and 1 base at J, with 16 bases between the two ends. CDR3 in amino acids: CAILHQARNTEAFF. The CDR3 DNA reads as TGTGCCATCCTTCACCAGGCGCGGAACACTGAAGCTTTCTTT.

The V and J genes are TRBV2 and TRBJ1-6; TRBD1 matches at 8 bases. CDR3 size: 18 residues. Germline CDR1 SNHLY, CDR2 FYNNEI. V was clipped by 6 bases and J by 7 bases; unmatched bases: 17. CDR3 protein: CASSGPLGRTGRNSPLHF. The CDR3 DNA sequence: TGTGCCAGCAGCGGGCCCCTCGGAAGGACAGGGAGGAATTCACCCCTCCACTTT.

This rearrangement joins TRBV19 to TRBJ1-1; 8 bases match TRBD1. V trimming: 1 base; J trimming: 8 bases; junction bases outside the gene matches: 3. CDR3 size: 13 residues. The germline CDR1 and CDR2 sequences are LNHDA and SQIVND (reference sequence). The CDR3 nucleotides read TGTGCCAGTAGTATAGCTCGGACAGGGGAAGCTTTCTTT. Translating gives CASSIARTGEAFF.

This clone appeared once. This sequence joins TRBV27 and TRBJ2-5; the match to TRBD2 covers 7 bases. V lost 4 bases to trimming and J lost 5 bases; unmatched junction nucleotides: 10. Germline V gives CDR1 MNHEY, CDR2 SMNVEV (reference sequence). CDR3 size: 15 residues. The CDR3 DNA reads TGTGCCAGCAGTTGGGCCCCCAGCGGGAAGGAGACCCAGTACTTC. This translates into CASSWAPSGKETQYF.

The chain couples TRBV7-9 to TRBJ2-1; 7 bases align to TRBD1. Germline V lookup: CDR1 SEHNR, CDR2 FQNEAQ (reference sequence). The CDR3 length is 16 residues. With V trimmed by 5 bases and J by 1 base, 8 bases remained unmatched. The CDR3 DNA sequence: TGTGCCAGCAGCACTACAGGGGTAGTATCCTACAATGAGCAGTTCTTC. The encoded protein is CASSTTGVVSYNEQFF.

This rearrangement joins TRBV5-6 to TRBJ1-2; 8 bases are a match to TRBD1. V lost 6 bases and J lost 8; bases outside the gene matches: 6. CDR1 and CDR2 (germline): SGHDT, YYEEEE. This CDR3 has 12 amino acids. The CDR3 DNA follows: TGTGCCAGCACCCGGGACAGGCTGGGCTACACCTTC. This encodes CASTRDRLGYTF.

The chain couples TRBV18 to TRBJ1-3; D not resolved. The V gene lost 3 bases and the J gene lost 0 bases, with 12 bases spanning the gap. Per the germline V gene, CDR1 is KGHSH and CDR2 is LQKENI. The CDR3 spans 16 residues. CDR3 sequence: CASSPNGLRSGNTIYF. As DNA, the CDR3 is TGTGCCAGCTCACCGAATGGACTACGCTCTGGAAACACCATATATTTT.

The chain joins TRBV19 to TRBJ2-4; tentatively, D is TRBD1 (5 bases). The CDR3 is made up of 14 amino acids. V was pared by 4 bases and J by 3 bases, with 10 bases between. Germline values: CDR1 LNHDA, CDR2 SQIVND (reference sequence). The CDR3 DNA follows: TGTGCCAGTAGTACGCAGGGATTCAAAAACATTCAGTACTTC. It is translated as CASSTQGFKNIQYF.

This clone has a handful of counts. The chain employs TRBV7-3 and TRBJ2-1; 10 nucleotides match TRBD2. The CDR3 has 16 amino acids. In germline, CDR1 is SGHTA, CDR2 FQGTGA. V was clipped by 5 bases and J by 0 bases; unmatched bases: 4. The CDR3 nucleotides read TGTGCCAGCAGCCCCAGACTAGCGGGCTCCTACAATGAGCAGTTCTTC. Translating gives CASSPRLAGSYNEQFF.

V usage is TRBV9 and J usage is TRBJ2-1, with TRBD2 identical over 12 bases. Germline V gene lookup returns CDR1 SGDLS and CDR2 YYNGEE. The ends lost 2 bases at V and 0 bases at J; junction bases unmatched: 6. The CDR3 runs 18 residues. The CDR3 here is CASSVSLAGGDSYNEQFF. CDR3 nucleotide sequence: TGTGCCAGCAGCGTTAGCCTAGCGGGAGGGGACTCCTACAATGAGCAGTTCTTC.

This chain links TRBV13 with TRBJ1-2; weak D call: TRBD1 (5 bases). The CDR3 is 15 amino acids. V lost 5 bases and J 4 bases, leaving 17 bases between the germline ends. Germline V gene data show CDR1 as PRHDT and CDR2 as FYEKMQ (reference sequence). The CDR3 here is CASSDGRGQSYGYTF. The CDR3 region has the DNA TGTGCCAGCAGCGACGGGAGGGGTCAAAGCTATGGCTACACCTTC.

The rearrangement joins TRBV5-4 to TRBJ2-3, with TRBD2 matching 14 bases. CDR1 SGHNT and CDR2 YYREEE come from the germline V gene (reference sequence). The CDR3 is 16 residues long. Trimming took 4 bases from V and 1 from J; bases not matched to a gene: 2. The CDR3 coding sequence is TGTGCCAGCAGCCTGGGACTAGCGGGAGGCACAGATACGCAGTATTTT. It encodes CASSLGLAGGTDTQYF.

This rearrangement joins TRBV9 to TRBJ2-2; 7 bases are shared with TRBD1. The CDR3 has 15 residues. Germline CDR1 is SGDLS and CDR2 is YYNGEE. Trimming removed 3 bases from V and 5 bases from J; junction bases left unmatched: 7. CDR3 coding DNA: TGTGCCAGCAGCGCCTTCGCGACAGGGACCGGGGAGCTGTTTTTT. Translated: CASSAFATGTGELFF.

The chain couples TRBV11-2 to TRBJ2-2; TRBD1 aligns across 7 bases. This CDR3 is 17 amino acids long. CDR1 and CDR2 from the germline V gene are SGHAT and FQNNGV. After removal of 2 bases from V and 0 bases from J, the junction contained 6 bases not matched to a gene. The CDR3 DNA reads TGTGCCAGCAGCTTAAGAACAGGGGTTGCGAACACCGGGGAGCTGTTTTTT. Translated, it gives CASSLRTGVANTGELFF.

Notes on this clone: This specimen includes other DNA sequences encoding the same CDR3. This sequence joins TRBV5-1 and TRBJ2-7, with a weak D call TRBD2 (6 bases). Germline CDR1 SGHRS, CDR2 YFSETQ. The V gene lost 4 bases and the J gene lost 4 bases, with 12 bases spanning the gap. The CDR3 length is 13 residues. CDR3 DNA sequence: TGCGCCAGCAGCCCCCTGGGACTTTACGAGCAGTACTTC. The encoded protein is CASSPLGLYEQYF.

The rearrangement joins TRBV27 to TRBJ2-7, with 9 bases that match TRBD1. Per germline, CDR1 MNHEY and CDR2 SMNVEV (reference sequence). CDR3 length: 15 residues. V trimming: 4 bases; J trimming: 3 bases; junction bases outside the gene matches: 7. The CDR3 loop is CASSSAGTGNYEQYF. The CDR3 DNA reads TGTGCCAGCAGTTCAGCCGGGACAGGGAACTACGAGCAGTACTTC.

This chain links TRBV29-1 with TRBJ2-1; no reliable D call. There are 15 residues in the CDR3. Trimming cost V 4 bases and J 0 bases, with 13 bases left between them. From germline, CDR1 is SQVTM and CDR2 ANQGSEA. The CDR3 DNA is TGCAGCGTTGTATCCCACTCCACCTCCTACAATGAGCAGTTCTTC. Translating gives CSVVSHSTSYNEQFF.

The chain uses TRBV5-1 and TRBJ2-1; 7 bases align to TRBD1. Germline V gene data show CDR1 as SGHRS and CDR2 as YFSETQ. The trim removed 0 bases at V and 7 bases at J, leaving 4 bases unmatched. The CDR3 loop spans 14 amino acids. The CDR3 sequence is CASSLVQGQNEQFF. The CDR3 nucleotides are TGCGCCAGCAGCTTGGTACAGGGGCAGAATGAGCAGTTCTTC.

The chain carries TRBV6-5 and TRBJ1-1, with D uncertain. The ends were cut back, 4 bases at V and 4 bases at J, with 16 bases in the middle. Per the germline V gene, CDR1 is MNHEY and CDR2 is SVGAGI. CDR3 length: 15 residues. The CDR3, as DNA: TGTGCCAGCAGTTCTCACGGGATAACCTCCACTGAAGCTTTCTTT. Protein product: CASSSHGITSTEAFF.

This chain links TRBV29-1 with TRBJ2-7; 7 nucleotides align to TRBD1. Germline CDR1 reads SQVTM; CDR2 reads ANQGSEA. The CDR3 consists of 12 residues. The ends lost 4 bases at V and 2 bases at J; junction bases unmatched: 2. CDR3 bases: TGCAGCGTTGGGGACAGAACCTACGAGCAGTACTTC. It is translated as CSVGDRTYEQYF.